This T cell receptor (beta chain) was documented in a study of cytomegalovirus exposure and HLA in healthy donors. PCR used 60 Vbeta primers and 13 Jbeta primers. Clones were read by immunoSEQ multiplex PCR, and TCRdb kept only the in-frame ones, dropping some. The sample records around 180,000 clones, nearly 80% being singletons. V was trimmed by 8 bases and J by 5 bases, leaving 19 bases between them. Germline V lookup: CDR1 SGHRS, CDR2 YFSETQ. The length of the CDR3 is 15 residues. The clonotype was recovered from a woman in her twenties or thirties in good health and CMV-seropositive. V is TRBV5-1 and J is TRBJ2-2; perhaps TRBD2 as D (6 bases). Sequences were obtained from PBMCs. CDR3 nucleotides: TGCGCCAGTGGAACGACGGCGGGACGGACCGGGGAGCTGTTTTTT. It is translated as CASGTTAGRTGELFF.